The rows below give T cell receptor beta chains drawn from one sample of a study of cytomegalovirus exposure and HLA in healthy donors. Repertoires were generated with immunoSEQ multiplex PCR, while TCRdb's copy carries only in-frame clones and drops some. The top ten hold roughly 9.7% of the sample, which has 60,000 to 70,000 clones, less than 70% seen once. The source material was PBMCs. The receptor set was obtained from a woman aged 25 to 39 in good health and CMV-seronegative. Both conserved end residues are part of each CDR3. A D gene is named only where the DNA matches it firmly. Some rows have no size entry. The others give once, few or many, or a class for an expanded clone.

d_call: TRBD1; j_call: TRBJ2-2; v_call: TRBV5-1; clone_size: .; cdr3_aa: CASSYTRTGGNSGELFF; cdr3_nt: TGCGCCAGCAGCTATACTAGGACAGGGGGCAATTCCGGGGAGCTGTTTTTT
d_call: TRBD1; j_call: TRBJ2-7; v_call: TRBV2; clone_size: .; cdr3_aa: CASSELQGVSYEQYF; cdr3_nt: TGTGCCAGCAGTGAACTTCAGGGGGTTTCCTACGAGCAGTACTTC
d_call: TRBD1; j_call: TRBJ1-2; v_call: TRBV7-3; clone_size: .; cdr3_aa: CALGDRTSNYGYTF; cdr3_nt: TGTGCCCTGGGGGACAGGACTTCTAACTATGGCTACACCTTC
d_call: TRBD1; j_call: TRBJ2-5; v_call: TRBV5-1; clone_size: .; cdr3_aa: CASRQGAAQETQYF; cdr3_nt: TGCGCCAGCAGACAGGGGGCTGCCCAAGAGACCCAGTACTTC
d_call: TRBD2; j_call: TRBJ2-5; v_call: TRBV28; clone_size: .; cdr3_aa: CASSSGLGGGGEIRETQYF; cdr3_nt: TGTGCCAGCAGTTCGGGACTCGGGGGGGGCGGAGAGATCAGAGAGACCCAGTACTTC
d_call: TRBD2; j_call: TRBJ2-7; v_call: TRBV5-1; clone_size: .; cdr3_aa: CASRKTGTSGGAWYEQYF; cdr3_nt: TGCGCCAGCAGAAAAACCGGGACTAGCGGGGGGGCATGGTACGAGCAGTACTTC
d_call: .; j_call: TRBJ2-7; v_call: TRBV7-9; clone_size: .; cdr3_aa: CASIPEEEAAEQYF; cdr3_nt: TGTGCCAGCATCCCCGAAGAAGAGGCCGCGGAGCAGTACTTC
d_call: .; j_call: TRBJ2-1; v_call: TRBV6-5; clone_size: few; cdr3_aa: CASSQAGIEQFF; cdr3_nt: TGTGCCAGTTCTCAGGCGGGGATTGAGCAGTTCTTC
d_call: TRBD2; j_call: TRBJ2-1; v_call: TRBV7-9; clone_size: .; cdr3_aa: CASSARTSGYNEQFF; cdr3_nt: TGTGCCAGCAGCGCCAGGACTAGCGGTTACAATGAGCAGTTCTTC
d_call: .; j_call: TRBJ1-6; v_call: TRBV19; clone_size: .; cdr3_aa: CASSIPGSPLHF; cdr3_nt: TGTGCCAGTAGTATTCCGGGGTCACCCCTCCACTTT
d_call: TRBD1; j_call: TRBJ1-6; v_call: TRBV30; clone_size: .; cdr3_aa: CAWSVQRQGNSPLHF; cdr3_nt: TGTGCCTGGAGTGTCCAAAGACAGGGAAATTCACCCCTCCACTTT
d_call: .; j_call: TRBJ1-1; v_call: TRBV27; clone_size: .; cdr3_aa: CASSLRAANTEAFF; cdr3_nt: TGTGCCAGCAGTTTGCGGGCAGCGAACACTGAAGCTTTCTTT
d_call: TRBD1; j_call: TRBJ1-3; v_call: TRBV7-9; clone_size: .; cdr3_aa: CASSPGTGLGNTIYF; cdr3_nt: TGTGCCAGCAGCCCCGGGACAGGGCTCGGAAACACCATATATTTT
d_call: TRBD1; j_call: TRBJ2-7; v_call: TRBV6-1; clone_size: .; cdr3_aa: CASIQDRIDYEQYF; cdr3_nt: TGTGCCAGCATCCAGGACAGGATCGACTACGAGCAGTACTTC
d_call: TRBD1; j_call: TRBJ2-7; v_call: TRBV5-4; clone_size: .; cdr3_aa: CASSTSDRAYEQYF; cdr3_nt: TGTGCCAGCAGCACTTCGGACAGGGCTTACGAGCAGTACTTC
d_call: .; j_call: TRBJ2-7; v_call: TRBV9; clone_size: .; cdr3_aa: CASSVVGDGYYEQYF; cdr3_nt: TGTGCCAGCAGCGTAGTAGGGGATGGCTACTACGAGCAGTACTTC
d_call: .; j_call: TRBJ2-7; v_call: TRBV14; clone_size: .; cdr3_aa: CASSPPWTAGVSYEQYF; cdr3_nt: TGTGCCAGCAGCCCCCCCTGGACGGCAGGGGTCTCCTACGAGCAGTACTTC
d_call: TRBD2; j_call: TRBJ2-6; v_call: TRBV6-4; clone_size: .; cdr3_aa: CASSDSASGGASGANVLTF; cdr3_nt: TGTGCCAGCAGTGACTCGGCTAGCGGGGGGGCTAGTGGGGCCAACGTCCTGACTTTC
d_call: .; j_call: TRBJ2-7; v_call: TRBV6-5; clone_size: few; cdr3_aa: CASSLRAPFDEQYF; cdr3_nt: TGTGCCAGCAGCCTCCGAGCGCCCTTTGACGAGCAGTACTTC
d_call: TRBD1; j_call: TRBJ1-2; v_call: TRBV29-1; clone_size: once; cdr3_aa: CSVVTGANYGYTF; cdr3_nt: TGCAGCGTTGTGACAGGGGCTAACTATGGCTACACCTTC
d_call: .; j_call: TRBJ2-7; v_call: TRBV5-1; clone_size: few; cdr3_aa: CASSAQVTKHSYEQYF; cdr3_nt: TGCGCCAGCAGCGCACAGGTTACGAAACATTCCTACGAGCAGTACTTC
d_call: TRBD1; j_call: TRBJ2-2; v_call: TRBV11-3; clone_size: few; cdr3_aa: CASSLDLWTGDTGELFF; cdr3_nt: TGTGCCAGCAGCTTAGATCTCTGGACAGGGGACACCGGGGAGCTGTTTTTT
d_call: .; j_call: TRBJ2-1; v_call: TRBV6-4; clone_size: .; cdr3_aa: CASSDRENNEQFF; cdr3_nt: TGTGCCAGCAGTGATCGCGAGAACAATGAGCAGTTCTTC
d_call: TRBD1; j_call: TRBJ1-5; v_call: TRBV10-1; clone_size: .; cdr3_aa: CASSSIGQVRSNQPQHF; cdr3_nt: TGCGCCAGCAGTTCTATTGGACAGGTCCGGAGCAATCAGCCCCAGCATTTT
d_call: .; j_call: TRBJ2-3; v_call: TRBV11-2; clone_size: few; cdr3_aa: CASSVSGYPTDTQYF; cdr3_nt: TGTGCCAGCAGCGTTAGCGGTTACCCCACAGATACGCAGTATTTT
d_call: TRBD1; j_call: TRBJ2-5; v_call: TRBV6-5; clone_size: .; cdr3_aa: CASSRRTGIETQYF; cdr3_nt: TGTGCCAGCAGTAGACGGACAGGGATTGAGACCCAGTACTTC
d_call: TRBD1; j_call: TRBJ1-5; v_call: TRBV2; clone_size: .; cdr3_aa: CASSVGQGKLNQPQHF; cdr3_nt: TGTGCCAGCAGTGTCGGACAGGGAAAGTTAAATCAGCCCCAGCATTTT
d_call: .; j_call: TRBJ1-1; v_call: TRBV11-1; clone_size: .; cdr3_aa: CASSLGVGIDGTEAFF; cdr3_nt: TGTGCCAGCAGCCTCGGGGTAGGGATTGATGGCACTGAAGCTTTCTTT
d_call: .; j_call: TRBJ2-2; v_call: TRBV5-4; clone_size: once; cdr3_aa: CASTFLPGAGELFF; cdr3_nt: TGTGCCAGCACCTTTTTGCCCGGGGCCGGGGAGCTGTTTTTT
d_call: TRBD1; j_call: TRBJ1-1; v_call: TRBV27; clone_size: .; cdr3_aa: CASSLSPGIRGANTEAFF; cdr3_nt: TGTGCCAGCAGTTTGAGCCCCGGGATCAGGGGGGCGAACACTGAAGCTTTCTTT
d_call: TRBD1; j_call: TRBJ2-7; v_call: TRBV14; clone_size: once; cdr3_aa: CASSQGFGQDYEQYF; cdr3_nt: TGTGCCAGCAGCCAGGGTTTCGGACAGGACTACGAGCAGTACTTC
d_call: TRBD1; j_call: TRBJ1-2; v_call: TRBV5-4; clone_size: few; cdr3_aa: CASSQPGQGINYGYTF; cdr3_nt: TGTGCCAGCAGCCAACCGGGACAGGGTATTAACTATGGCTACACCTTC
d_call: .; j_call: TRBJ2-1; v_call: TRBV7-8; clone_size: .; cdr3_aa: CASSSDHSGEQFF; cdr3_nt: TGTGCCAGCAGCTCGGACCATAGCGGTGAGCAGTTCTTC
d_call: TRBD1; j_call: TRBJ2-3; v_call: TRBV5-1; clone_size: .; cdr3_aa: CASRQNRGTSTDTQYF; cdr3_nt: TGCGCCAGCAGACAGAACAGGGGAACTAGCACAGATACGCAGTATTTT
d_call: TRBD1; j_call: TRBJ2-7; v_call: TRBV7-7; clone_size: few; cdr3_aa: CASSLGRDRHYEQYF; cdr3_nt: TGTGCTAGCAGCTTAGGCCGGGACAGACACTACGAGCAGTACTTC
d_call: .; j_call: TRBJ1-1; v_call: TRBV9; clone_size: .; cdr3_aa: CASTVDSMRNTEAFF; cdr3_nt: TGTGCCAGCACCGTAGACTCGATGCGAAACACTGAAGCTTTCTTT
d_call: TRBD1; j_call: TRBJ1-1; v_call: TRBV5-1; clone_size: few; cdr3_aa: CASSPTTDRGTEAFF; cdr3_nt: TGCGCCAGCAGCCCCACTACCGACAGGGGCACTGAAGCTTTCTTT
d_call: .; j_call: TRBJ1-6; v_call: TRBV19; clone_size: .; cdr3_aa: CASSILFGDSPLHF; cdr3_nt: TGTGCCAGTAGTATTTTATTCGGGGATTCACCCCTCCACTTT
d_call: .; j_call: TRBJ2-1; v_call: TRBV19; clone_size: .; cdr3_aa: CASTTLGGSSYNEQFF; cdr3_nt: TGTGCCAGTACCACTTTGGGGGGAAGCTCCTACAATGAGCAGTTCTTC
d_call: .; j_call: TRBJ1-1; v_call: TRBV28; clone_size: once; cdr3_aa: CASSSVFGNTEAFF; cdr3_nt: TGTGCCAGCAGTTCCGTTTTCGGGAACACTGAAGCTTTCTTT
d_call: TRBD2; j_call: TRBJ2-2; v_call: TRBV7-2; clone_size: .; cdr3_aa: CASSRPGVAGVAGELFF; cdr3_nt: TGTGCCAGCAGCCGACCCGGAGTAGCGGGGGTTGCCGGGGAGCTGTTTTTT
d_call: .; j_call: TRBJ2-1; v_call: TRBV6-6; clone_size: .; cdr3_aa: CASTSGGSYNEQFF; cdr3_nt: TGTGCCAGCACCTCAGGGGGGTCCTACAATGAGCAGTTCTTC
d_call: TRBD1; j_call: TRBJ2-5; v_call: TRBV10-3; clone_size: few; cdr3_aa: CAIKGTVQETQYF; cdr3_nt: TGTGCCATCAAAGGGACAGTCCAAGAGACCCAGTACTTC
d_call: .; j_call: TRBJ2-5; v_call: TRBV21-1; clone_size: few; cdr3_aa: CASSKVPISTSGGVSQETQYF; cdr3_nt: TGTGCCAGCAGCAAAGTCCCAATCTCGACTAGCGGGGGGGTTAGCCAAGAGACCCAGTACTTC